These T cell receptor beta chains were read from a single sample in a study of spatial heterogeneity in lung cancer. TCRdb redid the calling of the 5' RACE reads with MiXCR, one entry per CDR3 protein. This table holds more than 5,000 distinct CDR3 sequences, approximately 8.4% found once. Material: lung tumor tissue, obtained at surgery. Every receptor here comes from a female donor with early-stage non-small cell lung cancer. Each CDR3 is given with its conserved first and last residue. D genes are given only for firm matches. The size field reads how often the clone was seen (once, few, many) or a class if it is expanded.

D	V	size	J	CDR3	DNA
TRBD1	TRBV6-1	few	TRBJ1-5	CASSPGDPGQGRPQHF	TGTGCCAGCAGTCCAGGAGACCCGGGACAGGGAAGGCCCCAGCATTTT
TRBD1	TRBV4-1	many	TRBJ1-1	CASAQGVGTEAFF	TGCGCCAGCGCCCAGGGGGTTGGCACTGAAGCTTTCTTT
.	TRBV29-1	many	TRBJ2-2	CSVGSRDRYTGELFF	TGCAGCGTTGGCTCCCGAGACAGATACACCGGGGAGCTGTTTTTT
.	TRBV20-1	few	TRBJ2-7	CSASDGPHYEQYF	TGCAGTGCCTCAGACGGGCCCCACTACGAGCAGTACTTC
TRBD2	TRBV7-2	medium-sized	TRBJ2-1	CASSGLVYNEQFF	TGTGCCAGCAGTGGACTAGTATACAATGAGCAGTTCTTC
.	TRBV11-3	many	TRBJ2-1	CASSSRGRSQAEQFF	TGTGCCAGCAGCTCCCGGGGCCGTTCTCAGGCTGAGCAGTTCTTC
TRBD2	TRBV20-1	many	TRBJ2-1	CSARVPALAGGYNEQFF	TGCAGTGCTAGAGTCCCCGCTCTAGCGGGAGGCTACAATGAGCAGTTCTTC
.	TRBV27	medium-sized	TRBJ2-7	CASSPRTVSYEQYF	TGTGCCAGCAGTCCGAGGACAGTCTCCTACGAGCAGTACTTC
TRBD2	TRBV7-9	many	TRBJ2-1	CASCSLAGDGSYNEQFF	TGTGCCAGCTGCTCACTAGCGGGAGATGGGTCCTACAATGAGCAGTTCTTC
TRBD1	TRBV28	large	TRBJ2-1	CASSLYAPGQGGSYNEQFF	TGTGCCAGCAGTTTATACGCCCCTGGACAGGGTGGGTCCTACAATGAGCAGTTCTTC
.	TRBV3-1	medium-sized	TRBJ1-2	CASSQGSARNYGYTF	TGTGCCAGCAGCCAAGGGTCGGCACGTAACTATGGCTACACCTTC
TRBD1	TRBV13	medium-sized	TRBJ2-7	CASRPLGQGRYEQYF	TGTGCCAGCAGGCCGTTAGGACAGGGACGCTACGAGCAGTACTTC
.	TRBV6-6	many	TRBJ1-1	CASSPTVVTEAFF	TGTGCCAGCAGCCCAACTGTTGTCACTGAAGCTTTCTTT
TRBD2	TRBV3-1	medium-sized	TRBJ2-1	CASSQELTSGSHEQFF	TGTGCCAGCAGCCAAGAGCTGACTAGCGGGAGCCATGAGCAGTTCTTC
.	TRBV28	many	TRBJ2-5	CASSSPSRAETQYF	TGTGCCAGCAGTTCCCCCTCTCGGGCGGAGACCCAGTACTTC